The next 17 T cell receptor beta chains were all read from a single sample in a study of T-cell reconstitution after alpha-beta-depleted transplantation in children. Researchers prepared the TCRbeta library using unique molecular identifiers, the study reports. TCRdb reanalysed the PCR reads using MiXCR and keeps one entry per CDR3 protein. The repertoire holds over 80,000 distinct CDR3 sequences, with about 22% as singletons. Sequenced here: PBMCs, sampled before TCRalphabeta/CD19-depleted stem cell transplant. These receptors all come from a boy aged 2-9 years with acute lymphoblastic leukemia, due to receive a stem cell transplant.

With regard to this clonotype: The junction does not match germline at one end; this may be a read error. V gene TRBV11-2 combines with J gene TRBJ2-5; TRBD1 matches at 7 bases. Germline V gene sequence: CDR1 SGHAT, CDR2 FQNNGV. The CDR3 has 11 residues. The CDR3 nucleotides are TGTGCCAGCAGCCAGGGTAGGGGGCCGAACTTC. This translates into CASSQGRGPNF.

The V call is TRBV12-3 or TRBV12-4, the J call TRBJ2-1, with unresolved D. The CDR3 covers 12 residues. V gave up 6 bases and J gave up 9 bases, with 12 bases separating them. CDR3 DNA: TGTGCCAGCAGACACTTTTTGGTTGAGCAGTTCTTC. The encoded protein is CASRHFLVEQFF.

There are a few counts of this clonotype. V and J are TRBV28 and TRBJ2-7; D is undetermined. Germline CDR1 is MDHEN and CDR2 is SYDVKM. The V and J ends lost 5 bases and 3 bases respectively, with 11 bases between them. This CDR3 region has 13 residues. CDR3 protein: CASSRARIYEQYF. CDR3 coding DNA: TGTGCCAGCAGTCGTGCGAGAATCTACGAGCAGTACTTC.

V gene TRBV20-1 combines with J gene TRBJ1-3, with no clear D. This CDR3 comprises 12 residues. Germline V lookup: CDR1 DFQATT, CDR2 SNEGSKA (reference sequence). Trimming took 6 bases from V and 4 from J, leaving 10 bases between them. CDR3 in DNA: TGCAGTGCGCCCGTAGAGGGAAACACCATATATTTT. The encoded protein is CSAPVEGNTIYF.

Only a few counts were recorded for this clonotype. This chain links TRBV14 with TRBJ2-1; tentatively, D is TRBD1 (5 bases). The ends were cut back, 0 bases at V and 9 bases at J, with 12 bases in the middle. The CDR3 is 14 residues long. Germline CDR1 and CDR2: SGHDN and FVKESK. DNA for the CDR3: TGTGCCAGCAGCCAAGATAGGGGTAAGGGTGAGCAGTTCTTC. Its protein is CASSQDRGKGEQFF.

In DNA, the CDR3 is TGTGCCTGCGGGGGGGGTGCGGAGCGACACTACGAGCAGTACTTC. It translates to CACGGGAERHYEQYF. The gene calls are TRBV30 and TRBJ2-7; TRBD2 agrees at 8 bases. This CDR3 has 15 residues. J was trimmed by 3 bases and V by 6 bases; bases with no gene match: 13. CDR1 and CDR2 from the germline V gene are GTSNPN and SVGIG (reference sequence). The whole variable domain, filled in from reference TRBV30 and TRBJ2-7, reads SQTIHQWPATLVQPVGSPLSLECTVEGTSNPNLYWYRQAAGRGLQLLFYSVGIGQISSEVPQNLSASRPQDRQFILSSKKLLLSDSGFYLCACGGGAERHYEQYFGPGTRLTVT.

This clonotype came up a few times. The CDR3 DNA follows: TGTGCCAGCAGTGCGACAGGGGGATACTATGGCTACACCTTC. Its translation is CASSATGGYYGYTF. The rearrangement uses TRBV28 and TRBJ1-2; 9 positions agree with TRBD1. CDR3 size: 14 residues. Germline V gene sequence: CDR1 MDHEN, CDR2 SYDVKM. The trim removed 5 bases at V and 3 bases at J, leaving 4 bases unmatched.

This clonotype was observed a few times. The chain recombines TRBV11-2 with TRBJ2-1; 8 bases are a match to TRBD2. The CDR3 extends over 17 amino acids. V shed 0 bases and J 3 bases; nucleotides not matched to a gene: 7. Germline CDR1 is SGHAT and CDR2 is FQNNGV. The CDR3 DNA reads as TGTGCCAGCAGCTTAGATCAGCCTAGCGGGTTCTACAATGAGCAGTTCTTC. It specifies CASSLDQPSGFYNEQFF.

The table lists this clonotype with a few counts. The V gene is TRBV5-6, the J gene TRBJ2-2; D perhaps matches TRBD2 (6 bases). V was cut by 3 bases and J by 2 bases, with 14 bases left in between. This CDR3 has 16 amino acids. Germline CDR1 SGHDT, CDR2 YYEEEE. The DNA of the CDR3 is TGTGCCAGCAGCTGGCGCCGGAGGGGAAACACCGGGGAGCTGTTTTTT. Its protein is CASSWRRRGNTGELFF.

The table lists this clonotype with a few counts. V is TRBV5-1 and J is TRBJ2-3, with D possibly TRBD2 on 6 matching bases. The V and J ends lost 4 bases and 0 bases respectively, with 12 bases between them. The CDR3 runs to 15 residues. Germline V gene lookup returns CDR1 SGHRS and CDR2 YFSETQ. This chain's CDR3 is CASSSAGTSTDTQYF. CDR3 DNA: TGCGCCAGCAGCAGCGCCGGGACTAGCACAGATACGCAGTATTTT. The entire variable domain, with the rest obtained from reference TRBV5-1 and TRBJ2-3, is as follows: KAGVTQTPRYLIKTRGQQVTLSCSPISGHRSVSWYQQTPGQGLQFLFEYFSETQRNKGNFPGRFSGRQFSNSRSEMNVSTLELGDSALYLCASSSAGTSTDTQYFGPGTRLTVL.

J is TRBJ1-6 and V is TRBV6-1; a possible D gene is TRBD1 (6 bases). The CDR3 length is 13 residues. Germline-derived CDR1 and CDR2 are MNHNS and SASEGT. V lost 11 bases and J lost 7, with 15 bases in between. In nucleotides, the CDR3 is TGTGCCGTTTCACAGGGTGGGAATTCACCCCTCCACTTT. The encoded protein is CAVSQGGNSPLHF.

V and J are TRBV29-1 and TRBJ2-7; 12 nucleotides agree with TRBD2. The CDR3 loop spans 15 amino acids. The trim removed 7 bases at V and 5 bases at J, leaving 12 bases unmatched. CDR1 and CDR2 from the germline V gene are SQVTM and ANQGSEA. CDR3 in DNA: TGCAGCGCCTGGGGGCCTAGCGGGAGGGGGAACGAGCAGTACTTC. It yields the protein CSAWGPSGRGNEQYF.

This clonotype was counted only a few times. The rearrangement uses TRBV11-2 and TRBJ2-7; no clear D gene. Germline assignment: CDR1 SGHAT and CDR2 FQNNGV. CDR3 length equals 16 residues. V lost 2 bases and J lost 0, with 14 bases in between. CDR3 residues: CASSLTWTASSYEQYF. In nucleotides, the CDR3 is TGTGCCAGCAGCTTAACCTGGACGGCTAGCTCCTACGAGCAGTACTTC.

V gene TRBV20-1 combines with J gene TRBJ2-5; D is unresolved. The CDR3 covers 12 residues. Germline V lookup: CDR1 DFQATT, CDR2 SNEGSKA (reference sequence). Trimming pared 8 bases from V and 4 bases from J, leaving 14 bases between. The CDR3 reads CSTRAPGETQYF. In DNA, the CDR3 is TGCAGTACGAGAGCCCCAGGAGAGACCCAGTACTTC.

This clonotype was counted only a few times. The chain uses TRBV3-1 and TRBJ2-1; a possible D gene is TRBD2 (5 bases). This CDR3 has 14 amino acids. Germline loops: CDR1 LGHDT, CDR2 YNNKEL (reference sequence). V lost 3 bases and J 8 bases, leaving 14 bases between the germline ends. The CDR3 here is CASSQGTTRYEQFF. The CDR3 DNA is TGTGCCAGCAGCCAGGGAACCACTAGATATGAGCAGTTCTTC.

The chain joins TRBV5-6 to TRBJ2-3; D may be TRBD2 (6 bases). Trimming removed 4 bases at V and 6 bases at J, with 27 bases between. Germline CDR1 and CDR2: SGHDT and YYEEEE. This CDR3 spans 18 amino acids. The DNA of the CDR3 is TGTGCCAGCAGCCGACCCCTCGGTGTGGCGGAGGGGCTGGATACGCAGTATTTT. Protein product: CASSRPLGVAEGLDTQYF.

This clonotype was seen a handful of times. The chain joins TRBV18 to TRBJ1-3; D gene unclear. Between the trimmed V and J ends, which lost 3 bases and 0 bases, there was a span of 12 bases. CDR3 length equals 16 residues. Germline V lookup: CDR1 KGHSH, CDR2 LQKENI. The CDR3, as DNA: TGTGCCAGCTCACCTGGTGCCTCTAGCTCTGGAAACACCATATATTTT. As protein: CASSPGASSSGNTIYF.